This section outlines one T cell receptor beta chain sequence together with its context. This specimen belongs to a study of T cell repertoires in cytomegalovirus infection. Germline V gene lookup returns CDR1 SNHLY and CDR2 FYNNEI. The CDR3 covers 16 residues. V dropped 6 bases and J dropped 3 bases, with 20 bases sitting between them. TCRdb reanalysed the reads using MiXCR and keeps one entry per CDR3 protein. The sample lists around 740,000 distinct CDR3 sequences; approximately 34% were seen once. Sequenced material: PBMCs. This TCR was sampled from a human donor in good health (CMV status not recorded). Some clones in this sample may be carry-over from other donors' samples. J is TRBJ1-2 and V is TRBV2; tentative D call: TRBD1 (5 bases). CDR3 DNA sequence: TGTGCCAGCAGCCAGCGAGGGGCGGGCGTGGACTATGGCTACACCTTC. Translated, it gives CASSQRGAGVDYGYTF. The full variable domain, its missing parts supplied by reference TRBV2 and TRBJ1-2, is EPEVTQTPSHQVTQMGQEVILRCVPISNHLYFYWYRQILGQKVEFLVSFYNNEISEKSEIFDDQFSVERPDGSNFTLKIRSTKLEDSAMYFCASSQRGAGVDYGYTFGSGTRLTVV.